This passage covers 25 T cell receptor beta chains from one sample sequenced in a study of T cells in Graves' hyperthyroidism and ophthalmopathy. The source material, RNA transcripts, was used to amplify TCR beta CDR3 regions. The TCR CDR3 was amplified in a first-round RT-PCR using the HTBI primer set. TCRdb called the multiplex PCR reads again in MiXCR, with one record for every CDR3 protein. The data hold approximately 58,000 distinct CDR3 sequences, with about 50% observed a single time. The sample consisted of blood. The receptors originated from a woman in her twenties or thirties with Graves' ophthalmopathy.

CDR3 amino acids: CASTRVTSGRGTGELFF. The CDR3 nucleotides read TGCGCCAGCACCCGGGTTACTAGCGGGAGGGGAACCGGGGAGCTGTTTTTT. The chain carries TRBV10-2 and TRBJ2-2, with 13 bases fitting TRBD2. The CDR3 length is 17 residues. Trimming at V came to 7 bases and at J to 5 bases, leaving 10 bases not matched to a gene. From germline, CDR1 is WSHSY and CDR2 SAAADI.

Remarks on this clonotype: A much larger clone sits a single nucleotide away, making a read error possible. The CDR3 coding sequence is TGTGCCAGCAGAAGGGGACTAGCGGGACCATTAAACGAGCAGCACTTC. It is translated as CASRRGLAGPLNEQHF. This rearrangement joins TRBV2 to TRBJ2-7; 13 bases align to TRBD2. The CDR3 is 16 residues long. Looked up from germline, CDR1 is SNHLY and CDR2 is FYNNEI.

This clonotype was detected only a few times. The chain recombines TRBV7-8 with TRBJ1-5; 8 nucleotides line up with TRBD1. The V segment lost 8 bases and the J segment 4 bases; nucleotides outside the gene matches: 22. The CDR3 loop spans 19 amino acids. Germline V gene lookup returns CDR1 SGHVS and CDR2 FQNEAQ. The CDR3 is CASRLPQGYQGARNQPQHF. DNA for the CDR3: TGTGCCAGCCGATTACCTCAGGGGTACCAGGGGGCGCGGAATCAGCCCCAGCATTTT.

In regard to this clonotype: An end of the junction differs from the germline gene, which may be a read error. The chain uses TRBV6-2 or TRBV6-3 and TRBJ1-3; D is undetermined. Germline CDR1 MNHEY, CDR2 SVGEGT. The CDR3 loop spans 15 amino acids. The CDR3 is CASSYTDLRGSTIHF. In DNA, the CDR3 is TGTGCCAGCAGTTACACGGACCTGCGGGGAAGCACCATACATTTT.

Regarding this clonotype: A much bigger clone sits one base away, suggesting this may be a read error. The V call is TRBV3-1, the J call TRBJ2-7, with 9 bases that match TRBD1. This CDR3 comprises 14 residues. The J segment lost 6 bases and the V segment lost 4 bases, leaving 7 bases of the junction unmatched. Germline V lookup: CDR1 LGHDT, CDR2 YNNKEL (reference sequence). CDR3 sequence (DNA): TGTGCCAGCAGCCTAGGACAGGGGACTGCCGAGCAGTACTTC. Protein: CASSLGQGTAEQYF.

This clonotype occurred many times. In DNA, the CDR3 is TGTGCCAGCAGCGAAAAGGCGGGGAGGGGCACTGAAGCTTTCTTT. Protein sequence: CASSEKAGRGTEAFF. This chain links TRBV7-3 with TRBJ1-1; D is possibly TRBD1 (5 bases). Trimming took off 5 bases at V and 4 bases at J, with 17 bases between the two ends. Germline lookup yields CDR1 SGHTA and CDR2 FQGTGA. This CDR3 has 15 residues.

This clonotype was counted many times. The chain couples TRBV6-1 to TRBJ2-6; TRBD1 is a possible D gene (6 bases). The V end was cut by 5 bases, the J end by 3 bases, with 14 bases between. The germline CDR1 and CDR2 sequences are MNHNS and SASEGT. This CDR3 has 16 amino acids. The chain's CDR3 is CASSNEAGVGANVLTF. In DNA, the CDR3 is TGTGCCAGCAGTAACGAAGCAGGGGTTGGGGCCAACGTCCTGACTTTC.

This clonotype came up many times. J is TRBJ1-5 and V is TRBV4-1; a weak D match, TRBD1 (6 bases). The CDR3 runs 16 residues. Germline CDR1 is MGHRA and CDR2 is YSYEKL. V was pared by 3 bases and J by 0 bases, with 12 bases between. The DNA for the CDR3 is TGCGCCAGCAGCCACAGAGGGGGAATTAGCAATCAGCCCCAGCATTTT. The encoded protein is CASSHRGGISNQPQHF.

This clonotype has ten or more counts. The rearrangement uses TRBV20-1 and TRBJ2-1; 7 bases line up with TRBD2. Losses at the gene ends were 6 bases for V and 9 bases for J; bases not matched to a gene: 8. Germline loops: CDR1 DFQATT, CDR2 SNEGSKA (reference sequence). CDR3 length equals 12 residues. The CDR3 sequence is CSAERDLVEQFF. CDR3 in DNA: TGCAGTGCGGAGCGGGATTTGGTTGAGCAGTTCTTC.

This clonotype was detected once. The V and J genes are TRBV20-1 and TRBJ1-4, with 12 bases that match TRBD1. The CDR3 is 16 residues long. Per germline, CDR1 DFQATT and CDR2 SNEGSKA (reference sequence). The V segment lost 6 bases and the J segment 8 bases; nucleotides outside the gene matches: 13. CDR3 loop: CSARGQGAVWSEKLFF. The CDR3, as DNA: TGCAGTGCCCGGGGACAGGGGGCGGTTTGGTCCGAAAAACTGTTTTTT.

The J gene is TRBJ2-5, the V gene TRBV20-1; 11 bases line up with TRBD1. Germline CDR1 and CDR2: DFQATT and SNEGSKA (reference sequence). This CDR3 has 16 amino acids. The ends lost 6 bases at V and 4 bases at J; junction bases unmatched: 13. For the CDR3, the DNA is TGCAGTGCCCACACCCGGACAGGGGGCGCGGGAGAGACCCAGTACTTC. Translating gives CSAHTRTGGAGETQYF.

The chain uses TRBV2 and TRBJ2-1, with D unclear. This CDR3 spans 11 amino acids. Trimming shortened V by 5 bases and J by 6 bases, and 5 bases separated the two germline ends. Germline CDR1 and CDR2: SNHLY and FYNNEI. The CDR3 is CASSLLNEQFF. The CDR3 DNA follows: TGTGCCAGCAGTCTACTCAATGAGCAGTTCTTC.

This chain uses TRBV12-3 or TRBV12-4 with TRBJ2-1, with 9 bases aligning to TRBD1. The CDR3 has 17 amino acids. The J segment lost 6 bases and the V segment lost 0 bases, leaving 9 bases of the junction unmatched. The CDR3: CASSLAGQGILGNEQFF. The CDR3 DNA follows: TGTGCCAGCAGTTTAGCGGGACAGGGAATTTTGGGCAATGAGCAGTTCTTC.

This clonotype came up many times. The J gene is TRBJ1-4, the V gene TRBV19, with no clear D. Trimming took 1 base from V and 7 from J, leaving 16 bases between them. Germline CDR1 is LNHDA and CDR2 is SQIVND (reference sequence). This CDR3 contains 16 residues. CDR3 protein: CASSIGRWTVPEKLFF. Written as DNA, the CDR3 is TGTGCCAGTAGTATAGGTCGGTGGACGGTGCCTGAAAAACTGTTTTTT.

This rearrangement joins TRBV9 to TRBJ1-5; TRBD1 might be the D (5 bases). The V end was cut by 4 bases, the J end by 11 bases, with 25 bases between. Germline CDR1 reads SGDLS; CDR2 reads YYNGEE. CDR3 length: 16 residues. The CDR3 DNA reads TGTGCCAGCAGCCCCCCGGGCAGGGTCGACGAAGAGACCCAGCATTTT. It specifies CASSPPGRVDEETQHF.

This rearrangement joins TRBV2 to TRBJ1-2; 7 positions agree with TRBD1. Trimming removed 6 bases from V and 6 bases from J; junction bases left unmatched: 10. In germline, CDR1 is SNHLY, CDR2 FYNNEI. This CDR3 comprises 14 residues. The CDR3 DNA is TGTGCCAGCAGGACAGGGACGCTCGGGCATGGCTACACCTTC. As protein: CASRTGTLGHGYTF. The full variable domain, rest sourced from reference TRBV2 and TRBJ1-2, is EPEVTQTPSHQVTQMGQEVILRCVPISNHLYFYWYRQILGQKVEFLVSFYNNEISEKSEIFDDQFSVERPDGSNFTLKIRSTKLEDSAMYFCASRTGTLGHGYTFGSGTRLTVV.

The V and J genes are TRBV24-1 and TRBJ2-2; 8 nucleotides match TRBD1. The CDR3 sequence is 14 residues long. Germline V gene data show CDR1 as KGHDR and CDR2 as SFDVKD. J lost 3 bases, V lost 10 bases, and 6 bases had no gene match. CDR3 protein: CATRQGADTGELFF. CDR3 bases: TGTGCCACTCGTCAGGGGGCGGACACCGGGGAGCTGTTTTTT.

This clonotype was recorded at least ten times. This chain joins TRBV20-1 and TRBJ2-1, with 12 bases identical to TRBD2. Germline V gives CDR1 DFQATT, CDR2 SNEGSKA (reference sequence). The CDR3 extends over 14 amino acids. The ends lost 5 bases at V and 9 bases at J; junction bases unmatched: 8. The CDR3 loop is CSAPWTSGTPEQFF. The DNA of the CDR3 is TGCAGTGCTCCCTGGACTAGCGGGACCCCTGAGCAGTTCTTC.

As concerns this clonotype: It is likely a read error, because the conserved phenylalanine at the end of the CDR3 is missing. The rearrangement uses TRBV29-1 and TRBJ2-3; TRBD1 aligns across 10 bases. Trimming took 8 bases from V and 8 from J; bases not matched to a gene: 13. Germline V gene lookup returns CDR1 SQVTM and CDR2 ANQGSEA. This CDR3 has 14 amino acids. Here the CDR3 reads CSLKRGTGAGTQYL. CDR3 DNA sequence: TGCAGCCTAAAAAGGGGGACAGGGGCAGGTACGCAGTATCTT.

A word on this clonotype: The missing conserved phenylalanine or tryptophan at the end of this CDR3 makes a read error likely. The CDR3 coding sequence is TGTGCCAGCAGTGTGAGACTAGCGGGAGTCACAGATACGCAGTACTGC. Residues: CASSVRLAGVTDTQYC. The V and J genes are TRBV2 and TRBJ2-7; TRBD2 matches at 12 bases. CDR1 is SNHLY, CDR2 FYNNEI, per germline. V gave up 4 bases and J gave up 9 bases; unmatched junction bases: 13. This CDR3 contains 16 residues.

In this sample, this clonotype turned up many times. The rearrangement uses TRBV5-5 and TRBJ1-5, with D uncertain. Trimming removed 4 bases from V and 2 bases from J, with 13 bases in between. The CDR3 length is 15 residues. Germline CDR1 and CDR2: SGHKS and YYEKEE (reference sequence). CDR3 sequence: CASSPNSAGNQPQHF. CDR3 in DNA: TGTGCCAGCAGCCCCAACTCGGCCGGCAATCAGCCCCAGCATTTT.

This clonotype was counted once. The DNA for the CDR3 is TGTGCCAGCAGTCTGATTGGCTACTCCTACAACGGGCAGTTCTTC. As protein: CASSLIGYSYNGQFF. The rearrangement links TRBV12-3 or TRBV12-4 to TRBJ2-1, with no clear D. The length of the CDR3 is 15 residues. V was trimmed by 5 bases and J by 12 bases, leaving 23 bases between them.

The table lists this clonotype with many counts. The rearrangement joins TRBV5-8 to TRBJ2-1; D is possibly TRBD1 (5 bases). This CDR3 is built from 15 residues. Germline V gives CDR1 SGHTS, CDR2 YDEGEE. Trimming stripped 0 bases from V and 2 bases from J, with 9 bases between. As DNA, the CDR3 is TGTGCCAGCAGCTTGGCCGAGACAGCCTACAATGAGCAGTTCTTC. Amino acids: CASSLAETAYNEQFF.

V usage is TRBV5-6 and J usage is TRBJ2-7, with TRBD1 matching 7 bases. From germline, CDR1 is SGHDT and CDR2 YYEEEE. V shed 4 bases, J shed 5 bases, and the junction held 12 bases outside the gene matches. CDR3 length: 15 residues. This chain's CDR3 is CASSLTGTAYDEQYF. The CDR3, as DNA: TGTGCCAGCAGCCTAACCGGGACAGCGTACGACGAGCAGTACTTC. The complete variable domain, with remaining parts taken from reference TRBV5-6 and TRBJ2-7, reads DAGVTQSPTHLIKTRGQQVTLRCSPKSGHDTVSWYQQALGQGPQFIFQYYEEEERQRGNFPDRFSGHQFPNYSSELNVNALLLGDSALYLCASSLTGTAYDEQYFGPGTRLTVT.

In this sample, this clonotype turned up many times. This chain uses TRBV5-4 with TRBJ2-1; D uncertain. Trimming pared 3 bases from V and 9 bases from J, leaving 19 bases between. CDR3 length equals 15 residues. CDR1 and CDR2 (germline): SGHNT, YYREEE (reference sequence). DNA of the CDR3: TGTGCCAGCAGCTCCCGGAGTGGTAAGATTCCTGAGCAGTTCTTC. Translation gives CASSSRSGKIPEQFF.